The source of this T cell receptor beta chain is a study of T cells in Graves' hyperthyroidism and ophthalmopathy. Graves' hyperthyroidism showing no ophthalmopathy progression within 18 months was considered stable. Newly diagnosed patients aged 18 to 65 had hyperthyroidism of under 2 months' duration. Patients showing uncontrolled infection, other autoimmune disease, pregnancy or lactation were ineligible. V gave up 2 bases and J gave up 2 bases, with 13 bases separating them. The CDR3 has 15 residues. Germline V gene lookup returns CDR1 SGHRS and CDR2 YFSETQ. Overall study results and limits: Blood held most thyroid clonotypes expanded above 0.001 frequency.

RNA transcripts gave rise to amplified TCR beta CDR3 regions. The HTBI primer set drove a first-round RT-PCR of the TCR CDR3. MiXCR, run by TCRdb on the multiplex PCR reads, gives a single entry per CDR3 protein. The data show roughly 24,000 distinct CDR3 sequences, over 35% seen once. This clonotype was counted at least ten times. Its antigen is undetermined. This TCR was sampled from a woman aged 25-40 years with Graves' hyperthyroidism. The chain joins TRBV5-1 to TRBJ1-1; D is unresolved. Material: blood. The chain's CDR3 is CASSFTGGGNTEAFF. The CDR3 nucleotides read TGCGCCAGCAGCTTTACCGGAGGAGGAAACACTGAAGCTTTCTTT.